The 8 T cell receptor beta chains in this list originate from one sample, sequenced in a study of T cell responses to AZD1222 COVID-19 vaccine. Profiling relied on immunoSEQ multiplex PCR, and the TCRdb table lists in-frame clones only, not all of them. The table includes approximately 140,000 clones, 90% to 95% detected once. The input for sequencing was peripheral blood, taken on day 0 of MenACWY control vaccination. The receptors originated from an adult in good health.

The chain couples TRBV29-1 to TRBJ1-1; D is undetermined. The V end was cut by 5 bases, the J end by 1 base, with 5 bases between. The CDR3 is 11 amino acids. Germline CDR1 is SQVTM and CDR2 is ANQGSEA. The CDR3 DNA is TGCAGCGTTCAAGGGAACACTGAAGCTTTCTTT. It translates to CSVQGNTEAFF.

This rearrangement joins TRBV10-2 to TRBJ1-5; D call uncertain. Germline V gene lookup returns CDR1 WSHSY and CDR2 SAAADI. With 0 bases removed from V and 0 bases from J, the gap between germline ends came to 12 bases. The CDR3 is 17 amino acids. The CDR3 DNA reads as TGCGCCAGCAGTGAGTCAAGGGTGGGCTATAGCAATCAGCCCCAGCATTTT. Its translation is CASSESRVGYSNQPQHF.

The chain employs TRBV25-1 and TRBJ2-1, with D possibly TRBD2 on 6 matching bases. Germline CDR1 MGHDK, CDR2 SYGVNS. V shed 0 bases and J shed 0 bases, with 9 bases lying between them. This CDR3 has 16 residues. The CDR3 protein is CASSEYGGSSYNEQFF. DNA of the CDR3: TGTGCCAGCAGTGAATATGGGGGGAGCTCCTACAATGAGCAGTTCTTC.

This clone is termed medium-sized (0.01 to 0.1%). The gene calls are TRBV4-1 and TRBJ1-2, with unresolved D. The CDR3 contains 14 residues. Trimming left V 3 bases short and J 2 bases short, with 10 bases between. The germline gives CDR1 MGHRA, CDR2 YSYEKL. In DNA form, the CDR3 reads TGCGCCAGCAGCCAGCGTCAGGACAACTATGGCTACACCTTC. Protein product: CASSQRQDNYGYTF.

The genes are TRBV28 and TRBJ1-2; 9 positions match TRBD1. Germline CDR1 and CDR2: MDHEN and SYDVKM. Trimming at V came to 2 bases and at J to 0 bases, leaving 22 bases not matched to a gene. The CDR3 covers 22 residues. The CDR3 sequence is CASSLGALGGTGGQGANYGYTF. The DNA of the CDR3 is TGTGCCAGCAGTTTAGGGGCGCTGGGCGGCACTGGGGGACAGGGAGCTAACTATGGCTACACCTTC.

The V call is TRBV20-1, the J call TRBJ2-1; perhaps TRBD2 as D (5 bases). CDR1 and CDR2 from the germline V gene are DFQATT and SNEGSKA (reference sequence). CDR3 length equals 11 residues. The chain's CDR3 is CRLARYNEQFF. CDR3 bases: TGCAGGCTAGCAAGATACAATGAGCAGTTCTTC.

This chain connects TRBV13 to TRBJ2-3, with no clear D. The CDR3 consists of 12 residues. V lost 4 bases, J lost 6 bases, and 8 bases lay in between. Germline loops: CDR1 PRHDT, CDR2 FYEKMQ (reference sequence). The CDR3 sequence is CASSSKWDTQYF. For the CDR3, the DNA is TGTGCCAGCAGCTCGAAGTGGGATACGCAGTATTTT.

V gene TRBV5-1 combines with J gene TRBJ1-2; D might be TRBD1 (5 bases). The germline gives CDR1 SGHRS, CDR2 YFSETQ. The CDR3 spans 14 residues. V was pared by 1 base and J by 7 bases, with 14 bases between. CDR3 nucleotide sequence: TGCGCCAGCAGCTTGATGGACATGGTTGGTGGCTACACCTTC. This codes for CASSLMDMVGGYTF.